Presented here are 2 T cell receptor beta chains from one specimen sequenced in a study of cytomegalovirus exposure and HLA in healthy donors (dated by TCRdb to 2015 to 2018). Library preparation used the immunoSEQ multiplex PCR assay. The multiplex PCR relied on a mix of 60 forward primers for TCR Vbeta segments and 13 reverse primers for TCR Jbeta segments. The clones in this table, taken by TCRdb from immuneACCESS, are in-frame only. Not every clone is retained; where verified, under half of the shortfall comes from an unresolved V gene, and the cause of the rest is unknown. Within this sample are 90,000 to 140,000 clones, with roughly three quarters of them counted one time only. Around 1.2% of the sample is taken by the ten largest. Sequencing was done on a sample of PBMCs. All receptors come from a middle-aged man in good health and CMV-seronegative.

This chain joins TRBV14 and TRBJ2-7; possible D gene TRBD1, 5 bases. This CDR3 region has 12 residues. Trimming took 5 bases from V and 4 from J, leaving 9 bases between them. Germline assignment: CDR1 SGHDN and CDR2 FVKESK. The CDR3 sequence is CASSKYRYEQYF. The CDR3 DNA sequence: TGTGCCAGCAGCAAGTACAGGTACGAGCAGTACTTC.

This sequence joins TRBV7-9 and TRBJ2-7, with TRBD2 matching 9 bases. Per the germline V gene, CDR1 is SEHNR and CDR2 is FQNEAQ (reference sequence). This CDR3 region has 14 residues. The V segment lost 1 base and the J segment 4 bases; nucleotides outside the gene matches: 2. CDR3 coding DNA: TGTGCCAGCAGCTTAGGGACTAGCGCTTACGAGCAGTACTTC. It yields the protein CASSLGTSAYEQYF. Full variable domain (outside the CDR3, taken from reference TRBV7-9 and TRBJ2-7): DTGVSQNPRHKITKRGQNVTFRCDPISEHNRLYWYRQTLGQGPEFLTYFQNEAQLEKSRLLSDRFSAERPKGSFSTLEIQRTEQGDSAMYLCASSLGTSAYEQYFGPGTRLTVT.